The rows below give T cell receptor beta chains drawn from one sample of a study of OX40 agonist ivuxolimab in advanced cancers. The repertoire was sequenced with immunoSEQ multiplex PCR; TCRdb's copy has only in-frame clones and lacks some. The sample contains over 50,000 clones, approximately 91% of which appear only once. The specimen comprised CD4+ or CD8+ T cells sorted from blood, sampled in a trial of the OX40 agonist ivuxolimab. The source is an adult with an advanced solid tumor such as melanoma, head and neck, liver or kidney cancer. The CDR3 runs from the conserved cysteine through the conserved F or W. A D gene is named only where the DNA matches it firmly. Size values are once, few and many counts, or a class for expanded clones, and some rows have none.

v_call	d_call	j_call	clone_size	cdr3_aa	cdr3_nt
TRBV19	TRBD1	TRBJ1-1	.	CASSISGGWTEAFF	TGTGCCAGTAGTATCTCAGGGGGATGGACTGAAGCTTTCTTT
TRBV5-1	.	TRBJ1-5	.	CASSLEGYGNQPQHF	TGCGCCAGCAGCTTGGAGGGGTACGGCAATCAGCCCCAGCATTTT
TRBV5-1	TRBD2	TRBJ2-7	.	CASSQTSGLYYEQYF	TGCGCCAGCAGCCAGACTAGCGGCCTCTACTACGAGCAGTACTTC
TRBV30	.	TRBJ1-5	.	CAWTASGNQPQHF	TGTGCCTGGACAGCGTCGGGCAATCAGCCCCAGCATTTT
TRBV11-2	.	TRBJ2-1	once	CASSLGYNEQFF	TGTGCCAGCAGTCTAGGCTACAATGAGCAGTTCTTC
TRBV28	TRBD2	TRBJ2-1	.	CASSLLAVDNEQFF	TGTGCCAGCAGTTTACTAGCGGTTGACAATGAGCAGTTCTTC
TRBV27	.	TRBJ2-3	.	CASSLRGTSTDTQYF	TGTGCCAGCAGTTTACGGGGGACTAGCACAGATACGCAGTATTTT
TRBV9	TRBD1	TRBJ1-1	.	CASSPQVRTGEEESGAFF	TGTGCCAGCAGCCCCCAGGTTAGGACAGGGGAAGAGGAAAGTGGAGCTTTCTTT
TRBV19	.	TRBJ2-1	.	CASSIVSGYNEQFF	TGTGCCAGTAGTATAGTTAGCGGCTACAATGAGCAGTTCTTC
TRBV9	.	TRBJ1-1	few	CASAETSNTEAFF	TGTGCCAGCGCCGAGACATCGAACACTGAAGCTTTCTTT
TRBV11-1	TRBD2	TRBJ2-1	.	CASSFGLENNEQFF	TGTGCCAGCAGCTTTGGACTAGAGAACAATGAGCAGTTCTTC
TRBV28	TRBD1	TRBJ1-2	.	CASSWRTGSGYTF	TGTGCCAGCAGTTGGCGGACAGGGTCCGGCTACACCTTC
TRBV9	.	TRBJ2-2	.	CASSPSQGSTGELFF	TGTGCCAGCAGCCCCAGTCAGGGCAGCACCGGGGAGCTGTTTTTT
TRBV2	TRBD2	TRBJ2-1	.	CASSEVGTSNEQFF	TGTGCCAGCAGTGAAGTAGGGACTAGCAATGAGCAGTTCTTC
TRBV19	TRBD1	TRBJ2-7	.	CASSKVGTAYEQYF	TGTGCCAGTAGTAAGGTCGGGACAGCCTACGAGCAGTACTTC
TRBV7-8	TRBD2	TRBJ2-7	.	CASSLETSGSSYEQYF	TGTGCCAGCAGCTTAGAAACTAGCGGGAGCTCCTACGAGCAGTACTTC
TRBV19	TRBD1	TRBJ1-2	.	CASSIGTANYGYTF	TGTGCCAGTAGTATCGGGACAGCGAACTATGGCTACACCTTC
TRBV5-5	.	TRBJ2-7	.	CASSLVRGSLEQYF	TGTGCCAGCAGCTTGGTACGGGGGTCCCTCGAGCAGTACTTC
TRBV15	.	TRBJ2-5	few	CATRVERAPQETQYF	TGTGCCACCAGGGTTGAGAGGGCACCCCAAGAGACCCAGTACTTC
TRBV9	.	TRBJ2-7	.	CASSVAGSGYEQYF	TGTGCCAGCAGCGTAGCCGGGTCGGGCTACGAGCAGTACTTC
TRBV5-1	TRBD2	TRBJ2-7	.	CASSSSGSREQYF	TGCGCCAGCAGCTCTAGCGGGAGTCGCGAGCAGTACTTC
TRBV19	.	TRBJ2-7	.	CASSPHSTYSYEQYF	TGTGCCAGTAGTCCCCATTCCACGTACTCCTACGAGCAGTACTTC
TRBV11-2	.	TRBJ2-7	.	CASSFNREQYF	TGTGCCAGCAGCTTCAACAGAGAGCAGTACTTC
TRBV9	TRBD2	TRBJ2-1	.	CASSGTSASSYNEQFF	TGTGCCAGCAGCGGTACTAGCGCGAGCTCCTACAATGAGCAGTTCTTC
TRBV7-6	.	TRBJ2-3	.	CASSTVGYSTDTQYF	TGTGCCAGCAGCACAGTGGGCTATAGCACAGATACGCAGTATTTT
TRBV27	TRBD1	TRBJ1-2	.	CASSLTGFGNYGYTF	TGTGCCAGCAGTTTGACAGGGTTTGGTAACTATGGCTACACCTTC
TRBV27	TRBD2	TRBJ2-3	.	CASSGGLAAWYF	TGTGCCAGCAGTGGGGGACTAGCGGCCTGGTATTTT
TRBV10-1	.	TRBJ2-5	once	CASMAGWQYF	TGCGCCAGCATGGCGGGGTGGCAGTACTTC
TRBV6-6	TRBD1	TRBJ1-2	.	CASSRGTGEGYTF	TGTGCCAGCAGTAGGGGGACAGGGGAGGGCTACACCTTC